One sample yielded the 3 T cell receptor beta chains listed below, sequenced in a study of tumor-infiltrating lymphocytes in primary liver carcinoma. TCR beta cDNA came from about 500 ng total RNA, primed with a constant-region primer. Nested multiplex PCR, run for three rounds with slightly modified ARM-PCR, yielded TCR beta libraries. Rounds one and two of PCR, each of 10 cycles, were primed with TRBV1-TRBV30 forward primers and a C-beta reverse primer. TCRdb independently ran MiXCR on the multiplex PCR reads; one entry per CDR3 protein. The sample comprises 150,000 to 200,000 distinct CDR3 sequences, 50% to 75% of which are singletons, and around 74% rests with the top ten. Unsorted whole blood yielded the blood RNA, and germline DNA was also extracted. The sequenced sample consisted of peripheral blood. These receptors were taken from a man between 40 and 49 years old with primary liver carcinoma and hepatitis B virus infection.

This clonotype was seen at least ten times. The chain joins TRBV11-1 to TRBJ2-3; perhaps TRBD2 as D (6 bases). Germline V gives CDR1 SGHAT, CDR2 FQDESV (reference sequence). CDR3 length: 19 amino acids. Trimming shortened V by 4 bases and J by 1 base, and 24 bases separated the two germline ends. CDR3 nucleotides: TGTGCCAGCAGCTCACCGACCGGGACTCCGGACTCACGCACAGATACGCAGTATTTT. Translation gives CASSSPTGTPDSRTDTQYF.

In DNA form, the CDR3 reads TGTGCCAGCAGCTTATCCTCCGGGACATATACGCAGTATTTT. Translation gives CASSLSSGTYTQYF. The gene calls are TRBV11-2 and TRBJ2-3; TRBD1 is a possible D gene (6 bases). Trimming removed 2 bases at V and 7 bases at J, with 13 bases between. Germline V gene sequence: CDR1 SGHAT, CDR2 FQNNGV. This CDR3 is built from 14 residues.

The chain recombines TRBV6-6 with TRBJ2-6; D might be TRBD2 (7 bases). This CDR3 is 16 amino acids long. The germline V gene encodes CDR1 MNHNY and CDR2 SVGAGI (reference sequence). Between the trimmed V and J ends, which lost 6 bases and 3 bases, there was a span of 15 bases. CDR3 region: CASSPWGGRGANVLTF. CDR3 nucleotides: TGTGCCAGCAGCCCTTGGGGGGGCCGTGGGGCCAACGTCCTGACTTTC.